This T cell receptor beta chain was sequenced in a study of cytomegalovirus exposure and HLA in healthy donors. The study ran its PCR with 60 Vbeta and 13 Jbeta primers. The data were produced by immunoSEQ multiplex PCR, yet TCRdb's version contains in-frame clones alone and is incomplete. The sample carries about 180,000 clones, about 82% recorded once. Germline loops: CDR1 KGHSH, CDR2 LQKENI. V lost 0 bases, J lost 5 bases, and 10 bases lay in between. The CDR3 covers 14 residues. Unrecorded immune exposure was likely among donors, who were nominally healthy when sampled. The specimen was PBMCs. The chain employs TRBV18 and TRBJ2-5, with D possibly matching TRBD2 (5 bases). The sequence was obtained from a woman in her 30s in good health and CMV-seronegative. CDR3 residues: CASSPPAVGETQYF. The DNA for the CDR3 is TGTGCCAGCTCACCACCAGCGGTCGGGGAGACCCAGTACTTC. Variable domain in full (rest from reference TRBV18 and TRBJ2-5): NAGVMQNPRHLVRRRGQEARLRCSPMKGHSHVYWYRQLPEEGLKFMVYLQKENIIDESGMPKERFSAEFPKEGPSILRIQQVVRGDSAAYFCASSPPAVGETQYFGPGTRLLVL.